This T cell receptor (beta chain) is drawn from a study of T cells after yellow fever vaccination. Looked up from germline, CDR1 is MNHEY and CDR2 is SVGAGI. The CDR3 sequence is 13 residues long. Trimming shortened V by 2 bases and J by 5 bases, and 9 bases separated the two germline ends. Whole-study results and caveats: Among all clonotypes, a small share was observed in both CD4 and CD8 compartments. In post-booster samples, most primary-vaccination clones reappeared (approximately 95% CD4, approximately 91% CD8).

TCRdb analysed the 5' RACE reads with MiXCR anew, one entry per CDR3 protein. The sample consists of under 250,000 distinct CDR3 sequences, 6.9% of them appearing once. In its sample, this clonotype was seen a few times. Its antigen is undetermined. The clonotype originates from a young man who received the YFV17D yellow fever vaccine. The chain joins TRBV6-5 to TRBJ2-5, with a tentative D call TRBD2 (6 bases). The starting material was CD4+ T cells sorted from PBMCs, obtained 15 days after the yellow fever booster vaccination. CDR3 in amino acids: CASSYTGDETQYF. CDR3 in DNA: TGTGCCAGCAGTTACACGGGGGACGAGACCCAGTACTTC.